Presented here are 3 T cell receptor beta chains from one specimen sequenced in a study of T cell responses to AZD1222 COVID-19 vaccine. Assay: immunoSEQ multiplex PCR; the TCRdb copy retains only in-frame clones and omits some. The sample yields about 100,000 clones, around 90% seen once. Sequenced material: peripheral blood, taken on day 0 of AZD1222 vaccination. The receptors shown here come from an adult in good health.

V usage is TRBV7-6 and J usage is TRBJ1-5, with D perhaps TRBD1 (6 bases). Germline CDR1 reads SGHVS; CDR2 reads FNYEAQ. Trimming removed 4 bases from V and 4 bases from J, with 14 bases in between. The CDR3 contains 15 residues. The CDR3 sequence is CASSSLGGANQPQHF. The CDR3 coding sequence is TGTGCCAGCAGCTCCCTAGGGGGGGCTAATCAGCCCCAGCATTTT.

The chain links TRBV5-6 to TRBJ1-5; 8 nucleotides match TRBD1. The length of the CDR3 is 17 residues. With V trimmed by 4 bases and J by 7 bases, 16 bases remained unmatched. Germline V gene lookup returns CDR1 SGHDT and CDR2 YYEEEE. The CDR3 reads CASSVFGDRYSGQPQHF. As DNA, the CDR3 is TGTGCCAGCAGCGTTTTCGGGGACAGGTATAGCGGGCAGCCCCAGCATTTT.

This clone occurred once. The chain employs TRBV5-1 and TRBJ1-1, with a weak D call TRBD1 (6 bases). This CDR3 contains 14 residues. Trimming left V 3 bases short and J 8 bases short, with 17 bases between. Germline CDR1 SGHRS, CDR2 YFSETQ. CDR3 in amino acids: CASSSGERRTEAFF. In nucleotides, the CDR3 is TGCGCCAGCAGCTCAGGGGAACGGAGAACCGAAGCTTTCTTT.